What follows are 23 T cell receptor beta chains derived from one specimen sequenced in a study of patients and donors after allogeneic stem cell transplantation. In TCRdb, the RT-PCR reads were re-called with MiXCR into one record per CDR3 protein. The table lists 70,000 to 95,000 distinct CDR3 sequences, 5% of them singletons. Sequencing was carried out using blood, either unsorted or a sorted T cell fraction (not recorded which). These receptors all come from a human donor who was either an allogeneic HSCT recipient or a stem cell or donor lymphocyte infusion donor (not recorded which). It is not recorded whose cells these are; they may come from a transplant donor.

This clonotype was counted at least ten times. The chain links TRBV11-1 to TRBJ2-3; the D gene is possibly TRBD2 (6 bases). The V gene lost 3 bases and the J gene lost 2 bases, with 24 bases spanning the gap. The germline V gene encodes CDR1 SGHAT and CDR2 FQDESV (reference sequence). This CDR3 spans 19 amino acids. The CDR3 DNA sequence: TGTGCCAGCAGCTTTAGACTCTCTTGGAGGGCGACCAACACAGATACGCAGTATTTT. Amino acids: CASSFRLSWRATNTDTQYF. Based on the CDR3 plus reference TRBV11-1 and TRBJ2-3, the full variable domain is EAEVAQSPRYKITEKSQAVAFWCDPISGHATLYWYRQILGQGPELLVQFQDESVVDDSQLPKDRFSAERLKGVDSTLKIQPAELGDSAMYLCASSFRLSWRATNTDTQYFGPGTRLTVL.

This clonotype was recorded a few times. CDR3 DNA: TGTGCCAGCACCCTAGACAGGGGCACCGGGGAGCTGTTTTTT. Amino acids: CASTLDRGTGELFF. The gene calls are TRBV6-1 and TRBJ2-2, with TRBD1 matching 8 bases. J lost 4 bases, V lost 7 bases, and 5 bases had no gene match. Germline V lookup: CDR1 MNHNS, CDR2 SASEGT. CDR3 length: 14 residues.

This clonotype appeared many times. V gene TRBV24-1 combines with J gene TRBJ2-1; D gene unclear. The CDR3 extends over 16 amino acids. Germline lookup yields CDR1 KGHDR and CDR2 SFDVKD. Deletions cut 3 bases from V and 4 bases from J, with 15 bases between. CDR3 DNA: TGTGCCACCAGTGATAGTTCGTCAGTGTTATACAATGAGCAGTTCTTC. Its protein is CATSDSSSVLYNEQFF.

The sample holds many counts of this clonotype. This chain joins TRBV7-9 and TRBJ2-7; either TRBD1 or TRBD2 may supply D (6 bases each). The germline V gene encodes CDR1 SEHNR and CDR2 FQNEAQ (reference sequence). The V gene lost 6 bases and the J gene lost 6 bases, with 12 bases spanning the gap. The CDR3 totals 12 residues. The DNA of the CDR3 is TGTGCCAGCAGGGGGGGCGAAGGCGAGCAGTACTTC. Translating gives CASRGGEGEQYF.

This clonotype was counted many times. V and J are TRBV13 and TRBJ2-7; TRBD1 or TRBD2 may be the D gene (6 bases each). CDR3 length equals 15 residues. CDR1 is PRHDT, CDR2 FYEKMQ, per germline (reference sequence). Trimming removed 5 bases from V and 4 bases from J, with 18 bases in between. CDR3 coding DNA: TGTGCCAGCAGCCGTTCATCGGGGGCCGGGTACGAGCAGTACTTC. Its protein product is CASSRSSGAGYEQYF.

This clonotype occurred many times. The CDR3 reads CASSLEAGAAGGYTF. Here the CDR3 DNA reads TGCGCCAGCAGCTTGGAGGCGGGGGCGGCAGGTGGCTACACCTTC. The gene calls are TRBV5-1 and TRBJ1-2; D is perhaps TRBD1 (6 bases). CDR3 length: 15 amino acids. CDR1 and CDR2 from the germline V gene are SGHRS and YFSETQ. V was clipped by 0 bases and J by 7 bases, with 16 bases between them.

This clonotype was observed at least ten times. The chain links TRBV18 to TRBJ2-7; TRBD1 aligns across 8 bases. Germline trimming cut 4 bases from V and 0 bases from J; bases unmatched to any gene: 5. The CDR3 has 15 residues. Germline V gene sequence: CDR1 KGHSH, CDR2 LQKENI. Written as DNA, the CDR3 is TGTGCCAGCTCACGCACAGGGGGTCCCTCCTACGAGCAGTACTTC. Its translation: CASSRTGGPSYEQYF.

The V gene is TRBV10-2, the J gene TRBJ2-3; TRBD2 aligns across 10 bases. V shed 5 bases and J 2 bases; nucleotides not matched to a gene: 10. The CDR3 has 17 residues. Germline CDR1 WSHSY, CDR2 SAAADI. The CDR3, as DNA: TGCGCCAGCAGTTATATAGCGGGGGGCGGCCTCACAGATACGCAGTATTTT. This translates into CASSYIAGGGLTDTQYF.

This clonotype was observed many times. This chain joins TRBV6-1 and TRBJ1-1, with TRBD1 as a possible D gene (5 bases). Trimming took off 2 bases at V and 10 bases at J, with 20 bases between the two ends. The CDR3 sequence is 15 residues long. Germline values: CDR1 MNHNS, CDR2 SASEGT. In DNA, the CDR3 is TGTGCCAGCAGTGAATCAAGGGGTGGGTTTTGGGGAGCTTTCTTT. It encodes CASSESRGGFWGAFF.

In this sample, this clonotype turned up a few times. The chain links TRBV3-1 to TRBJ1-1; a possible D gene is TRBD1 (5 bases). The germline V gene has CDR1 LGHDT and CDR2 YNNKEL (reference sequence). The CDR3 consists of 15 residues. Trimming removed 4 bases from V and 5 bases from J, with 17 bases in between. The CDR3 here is CASSPARGSATEAFF. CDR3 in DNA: TGTGCCAGCAGCCCCGCCCGGGGGTCCGCGACTGAAGCTTTCTTT.

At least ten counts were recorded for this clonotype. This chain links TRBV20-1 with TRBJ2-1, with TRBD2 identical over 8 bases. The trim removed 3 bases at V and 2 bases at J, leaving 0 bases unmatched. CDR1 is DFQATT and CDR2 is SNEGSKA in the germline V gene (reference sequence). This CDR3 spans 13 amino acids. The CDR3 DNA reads TGCAGTGCTAGCGGGAGGGCCTACAATGAGCAGTTCTTC. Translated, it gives CSASGRAYNEQFF.

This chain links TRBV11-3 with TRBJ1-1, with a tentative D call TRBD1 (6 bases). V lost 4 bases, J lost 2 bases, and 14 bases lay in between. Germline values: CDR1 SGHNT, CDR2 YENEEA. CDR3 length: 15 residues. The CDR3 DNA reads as TGTGCCAGCAGCTCTCTCGGACAGTACAACACTGAAGCTTTCTTT. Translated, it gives CASSSLGQYNTEAFF.

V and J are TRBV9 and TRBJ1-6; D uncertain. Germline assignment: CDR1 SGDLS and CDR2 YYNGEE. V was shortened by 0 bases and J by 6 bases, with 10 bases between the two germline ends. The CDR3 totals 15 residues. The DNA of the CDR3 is TGTGCCAGCAGCGTAGAGGGCAGATTTAATTCACCCCTCCACTTT. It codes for CASSVEGRFNSPLHF.

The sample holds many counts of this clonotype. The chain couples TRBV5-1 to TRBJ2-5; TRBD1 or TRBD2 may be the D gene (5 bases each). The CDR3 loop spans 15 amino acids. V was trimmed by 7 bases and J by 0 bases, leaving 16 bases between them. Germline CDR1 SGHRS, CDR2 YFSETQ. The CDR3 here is CASSIGVGDQETQYF. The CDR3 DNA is TGCGCCAGCTCAATTGGGGTGGGGGACCAAGAGACCCAGTACTTC. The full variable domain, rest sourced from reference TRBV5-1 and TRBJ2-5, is KAGVTQTPRYLIKTRGQQVTLSCSPISGHRSVSWYQQTPGQGLQFLFEYFSETQRNKGNFPGRFSGRQFSNSRSEMNVSTLELGDSALYLCASSIGVGDQETQYFGPGTRLLVL.

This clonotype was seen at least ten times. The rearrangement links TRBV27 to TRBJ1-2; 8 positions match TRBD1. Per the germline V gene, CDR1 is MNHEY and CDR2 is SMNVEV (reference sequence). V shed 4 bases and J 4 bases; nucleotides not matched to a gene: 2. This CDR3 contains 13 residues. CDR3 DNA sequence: TGTGCCAGCAGTTGGGACAGGTTCTATGGCTACACCTTC. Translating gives CASSWDRFYGYTF.

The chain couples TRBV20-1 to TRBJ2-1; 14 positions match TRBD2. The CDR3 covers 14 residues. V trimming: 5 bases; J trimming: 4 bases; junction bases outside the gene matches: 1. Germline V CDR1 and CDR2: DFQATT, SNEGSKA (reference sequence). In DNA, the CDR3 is TGCAGTGCTGGGACTAGCGGGAGTTACAATGAGCAGTTCTTC. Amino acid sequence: CSAGTSGSYNEQFF.

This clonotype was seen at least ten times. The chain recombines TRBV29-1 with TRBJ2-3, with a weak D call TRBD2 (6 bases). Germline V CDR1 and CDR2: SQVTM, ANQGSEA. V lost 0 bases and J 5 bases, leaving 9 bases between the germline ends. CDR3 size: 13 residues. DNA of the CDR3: TGCAGCGTTGAAGAAGGGCGGGGAGATACGCAGTATTTT. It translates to CSVEEGRGDTQYF.

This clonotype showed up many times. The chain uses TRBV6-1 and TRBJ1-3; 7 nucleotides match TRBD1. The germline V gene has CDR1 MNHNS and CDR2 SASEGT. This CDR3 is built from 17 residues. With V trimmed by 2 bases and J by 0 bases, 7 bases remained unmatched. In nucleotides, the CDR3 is TGTGCCAGCAGTGAATTTGGGACAGACACCTCTGGAAACACCATATATTTT. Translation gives CASSEFGTDTSGNTIYF.

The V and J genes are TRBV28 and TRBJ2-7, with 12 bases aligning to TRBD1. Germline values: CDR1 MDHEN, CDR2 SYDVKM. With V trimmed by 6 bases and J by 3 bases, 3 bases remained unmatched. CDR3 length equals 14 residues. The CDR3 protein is CASRGTGGGYEQYF. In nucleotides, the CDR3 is TGTGCCAGCAGGGGGACAGGGGGCGGCTACGAGCAGTACTTC.

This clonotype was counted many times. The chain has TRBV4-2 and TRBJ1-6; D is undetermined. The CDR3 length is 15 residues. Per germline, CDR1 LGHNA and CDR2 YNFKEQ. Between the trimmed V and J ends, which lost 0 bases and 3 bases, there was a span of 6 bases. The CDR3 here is CASSQEKVYNSPLHF. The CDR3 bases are TGTGCCAGCAGCCAAGAGAAGGTCTATAATTCACCCCTCCACTTT.

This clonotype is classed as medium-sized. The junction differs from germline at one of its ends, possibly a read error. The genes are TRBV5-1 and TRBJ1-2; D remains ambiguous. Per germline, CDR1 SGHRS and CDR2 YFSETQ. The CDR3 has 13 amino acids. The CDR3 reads CASGLGSGDGYTF. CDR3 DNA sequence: TGCGCCAGCGGCTTGGGGAGTGGAGATGGCTACACCTTC. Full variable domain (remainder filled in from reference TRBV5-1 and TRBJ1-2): KAGVTQTPRYLIKTRGQQVTLSCSPISGHRSVSWYQQTPGQGLQFLFEYFSETQRNKGNFPGRFSGRQFSNSRSEMNVSTLELGDSALYLCASGLGSGDGYTFGSGTRLTVV.

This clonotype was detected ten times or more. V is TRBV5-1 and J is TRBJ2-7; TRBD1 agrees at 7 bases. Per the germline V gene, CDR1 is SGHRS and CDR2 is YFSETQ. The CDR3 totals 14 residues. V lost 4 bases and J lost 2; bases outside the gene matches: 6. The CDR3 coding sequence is TGCGCCAGCAGCGCGACAGGGCCGCCCTACGAGCAGTACTTC. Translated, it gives CASSATGPPYEQYF.

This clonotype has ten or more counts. CDR3 DNA: TGTGCCAGCAGCCCGGGAGTCGGGGAGCTGTTTTTT. Translating it yields CASSPGVGELFF. V usage is TRBV6-1 and J usage is TRBJ2-2; D is perhaps TRBD2 (6 bases). V was cut by 6 bases and J by 7 bases, with 9 bases left in between. The germline V gene has CDR1 MNHNS and CDR2 SASEGT. This CDR3 has 12 residues.